Sequencing of this TCR beta chain was carried out in a study of cytomegalovirus exposure and HLA in healthy donors. Separate from the approximately 700-subject first cohort was the roughly 120-subject validation cohort, to which the donors belonged. CDR1 and CDR2 (germline): SGHVS, FNYEAQ. Trimming left V 5 bases short and J 1 base short, with 9 bases between. The CDR3 is made up of 13 amino acids. Findings and caveats of the study: In vitro confirmation showed a few CMV-associated chains to be CMV antigen specific. Rarity characterized most TCR sequences, yet some public TCRs appeared in many donors.

The repertoire was sequenced with immunoSEQ multiplex PCR; TCRdb's copy has only in-frame clones and lacks some. This table holds some 310,000 clones, 88% found once. As concerns this clone: Antigen unknown.

The sequence was collected from a man aged 25-45 years in good health and CMV-seronegative. Sequenced: PBMCs. J is TRBJ2-7 and V is TRBV7-6; weak D call: TRBD1 (5 bases). The CDR3 is CASSPAGSYEQYF. CDR3 sequence (DNA): TGTGCCAGCAGCCCAGCAGGGTCCTACGAGCAGTACTTC. Full variable domain (outside the CDR3, taken from reference TRBV7-6 and TRBJ2-7): GAGVSQSPRYKVTKRGQDVALRCDPISGHVSLYWYRQALGQGPEFLTYFNYEAQQDKSGLPNDRFSAERPEGSISTLTIQRTEQRDSAMYRCASSPAGSYEQYFGPGTRLTVT.